This T cell receptor (beta chain) was retrieved from a study of cytomegalovirus exposure and HLA in healthy donors. Overall study findings and caveats: The authors confirmed in vitro that a few CMV-associated chains were specific for CMV antigens. Most TCRs appeared rarely, but some public TCRs recurred in many donors. Associated with cytomegalovirus, according to the listing, were 150 to 200 TCR beta chains.

Profiling relied on immunoSEQ multiplex PCR, and the TCRdb table lists in-frame clones only, not all of them. The data hold under 250,000 clones, with roughly 87% observed a single time. V was trimmed by 6 bases and J by 1 base, leaving 6 bases between them. Germline values: CDR1 SQVTM, CDR2 ANQGSEA. This CDR3 has 11 residues. This clone was seen a few times. What it recognizes is unknown. This TCR derives from a man between 18 and 35 years old in good health and CMV-seropositive. Specimen: PBMCs. The J gene is TRBJ1-1, the V gene TRBV29-1, with D unresolved. The CDR3 nucleotides are TGCAGCGTGACGGAGAACACTGAAGCTTTCTTT. Translated, it gives CSVTENTEAFF.